The 16 T cell receptor beta chains given below trace back to one sample, sequenced in a study of T cell changes during pregnancy in multiple sclerosis. Sequencing was performed with immunoSEQ multiplex PCR; in TCRdb, only in-frame clones are kept and a portion is missing. The sample lists 13,000 or so clones, roughly 93% occurring once. This material consisted of peripheral blood, taken in the second trimester of pregnancy. These receptors all stem from a female donor in good health, enrolled as a control in a pregnancy study.

CDR3 loop: CASSGQQTYEQYF. In DNA form, the CDR3 reads TGTGCCAGCAGTGGACAGCAGACCTACGAGCAGTACTTC. The chain combines TRBV25-1 with TRBJ2-7; D possibly corresponds to TRBD1 (5 bases). With 4 bases removed from V and 2 bases from J, the gap between germline ends came to 9 bases. CDR3 length: 13 residues. Germline CDR1 MGHDK, CDR2 SYGVNS.

The genes are TRBV10-3 and TRBJ2-7; TRBD1 matches 9 bases. This CDR3 is built from 14 residues. Germline assignment: CDR1 ENHRY and CDR2 SYGVKD. V lost 6 bases and J lost 3; bases outside the gene matches: 6. In DNA, the CDR3 is TGTGCCATCAGAGACGGGACAGGGAGCTACGAGCAGTACTTC. It specifies CAIRDGTGSYEQYF.

On this clone itself: The same CDR3 arises from other DNA sequences in this sample as well. The rearrangement joins TRBV18 to TRBJ1-2; 9 positions agree with TRBD1. V trimming: 3 bases; J trimming: 1 base; junction bases outside the gene matches: 15. CDR3 size: 19 residues. The germline CDR1 and CDR2 sequences are KGHSH and LQKENI. The CDR3 DNA follows: TGTGCCAGCTCACCGCCAACTACAGGGGGCGCTGGATTTAACTATGGCTACACCTTC. Encoded protein: CASSPPTTGGAGFNYGYTF.

The V and J genes are TRBV10-3 and TRBJ2-3; 7 nucleotides line up with TRBD1. V lost 0 bases, J lost 2 bases, and 5 bases stayed unmatched. The CDR3 totals 16 residues. Per germline, CDR1 ENHRY and CDR2 SYGVKD. The DNA for the CDR3 is TGTGCCATCAGTGAGTCGGAAGAGGGGGCCACAGATACGCAGTATTTT. It yields the protein CAISESEEGATDTQYF.

This chain connects TRBV25-1 to TRBJ2-1, with TRBD2 matching 16 bases. The ends lost 8 bases at V and 0 bases at J; junction bases unmatched: 7. Per germline, CDR1 MGHDK and CDR2 SYGVNS. The CDR3 totals 18 residues. The CDR3 DNA sequence: TGTGCCAGCCCCGGGACTAGCGGGGGGGGGAGCTCCTACAATGAGCAGTTCTTC. This sequence encodes CASPGTSGGGSSYNEQFF. Full variable domain (missing parts from reference TRBV25-1 and TRBJ2-1): EADIYQTPRYLVIGTGKKITLECSQTMGHDKMYWYQQDPGMELHLIHYSYGVNSTEKGDLSSESTVSRIRTEHFPLTLESARPSHTSQYLCASPGTSGGGSSYNEQFFGPGTRLTVL.

The rearrangement links TRBV28 to TRBJ2-3; 8 nucleotides match TRBD1. V trimming: 6 bases; J trimming: 4 bases; junction bases outside the gene matches: 9. Germline V gene data show CDR1 as MDHEN and CDR2 as SYDVKM. The CDR3 is 15 residues long. CDR3 in amino acids: CASSPRDRSPDTQYF. The CDR3 coding sequence is TGTGCCAGCAGCCCCCGGGACAGGAGCCCAGATACGCAGTATTTT.

The CDR3, as DNA: TGCGCCAGCAGCCCGAGGGGGGGTGACACTGAAGCTTTCTTT. Amino acid sequence: CASSPRGGDTEAFF. The chain is built from TRBV5-1 and TRBJ1-1; a weak D match, TRBD1 (6 bases). The V gene lost 4 bases and the J gene lost 3 bases, with 13 bases spanning the gap. Germline-derived CDR1 and CDR2 are SGHRS and YFSETQ. CDR3 length: 14 residues.

The chain joins TRBV4-3 to TRBJ2-1, with D tentatively TRBD2 (6 bases). The V gene lost 0 bases and the J gene lost 2 bases, with 14 bases spanning the gap. The CDR3 extends over 17 amino acids. Germline assignment: CDR1 LGHNA and CDR2 YSLEER. For the CDR3, the DNA is TGCGCCAGCAGCCAAGATGTTGGGGGGAACACCTACAATGAGCAGTTCTTC. As protein: CASSQDVGGNTYNEQFF.

V usage is TRBV13 and J usage is TRBJ2-3, with TRBD2 matching 7 bases. Germline CDR1 and CDR2: PRHDT and FYEKMQ (reference sequence). V was pared by 1 base and J by 4 bases, with 8 bases of the junction left unmatched. The CDR3 has 16 amino acids. This CDR3 reads CASSLARAGSSDTQYF. CDR3 bases: TGTGCCAGCAGCTTAGCCCGAGCGGGAAGCTCAGATACGCAGTATTTT.

V is TRBV5-4 and J is TRBJ2-1; TRBD1 agrees at 12 bases. The V and J ends lost 4 bases and 9 bases, in that order; junction bases with no gene match: 8. The CDR3 length is 15 residues. CDR1 is SGHNT, CDR2 YYREEE, per germline (reference sequence). The CDR3 reads CASSGGQGATSEQFF. CDR3 nucleotide sequence: TGTGCCAGCAGCGGGGGACAGGGGGCGACGAGTGAGCAGTTCTTC.

The J gene is TRBJ1-5, the V gene TRBV18; 8 nucleotides align to TRBD1. CDR1 KGHSH and CDR2 LQKENI come from the germline V gene. This CDR3 comprises 16 residues. J lost 3 bases, V lost 7 bases, and 11 bases had no gene match. The CDR3 sequence: CASFFPGQAINQPQHF. The CDR3, as DNA: TGTGCCAGCTTTTTTCCGGGACAGGCAATCAATCAGCCCCAGCATTTT.

The chain recombines TRBV6-1 with TRBJ2-1; 11 nucleotides agree with TRBD2. V lost 0 bases and J lost 6; bases outside the gene matches: 1. Germline CDR1 reads MNHNS; CDR2 reads SASEGT. The CDR3 consists of 15 residues. CDR3 in amino acids: CASSEASGGANEQFF. As DNA, the CDR3 is TGTGCCAGCAGTGAAGCTAGCGGGGGGGCCAATGAGCAGTTCTTC.

This rearrangement joins TRBV28 to TRBJ2-7; TRBD1 is a possible D gene (6 bases). Deletions cut 8 bases from V and 4 bases from J, with 15 bases between. CDR3 size: 13 residues. Germline V lookup: CDR1 MDHEN, CDR2 SYDVKM. CDR3 residues: CASRSPTGYEQYF. The CDR3 DNA reads TGTGCCAGCCGCTCCCCCACAGGGTACGAGCAGTACTTC.

The chain carries TRBV10-2 and TRBJ1-1; unclear D gene. Per germline, CDR1 WSHSY and CDR2 SAAADI. Between the trimmed V and J ends, which lost 5 bases and 2 bases, there was a span of 6 bases. This CDR3 comprises 12 residues. The CDR3 loop reads CASSSTNTEAFF. The CDR3, as DNA: TGCGCCAGCAGTTCAACAAACACTGAAGCTTTCTTT.

This chain uses TRBV27 with TRBJ1-4, with 10 bases identical to TRBD1. This CDR3 comprises 14 residues. Germline V gene lookup returns CDR1 MNHEY and CDR2 SMNVEV (reference sequence). Germline trimming cut 5 bases from V and 8 bases from J; bases unmatched to any gene: 5. The CDR3 spells CASSRQGAREKLFF. The CDR3 DNA reads TGTGCCAGCAGTCGACAGGGGGCAAGAGAAAAACTGTTTTTT.

The genes are TRBV19 and TRBJ1-2; maybe TRBD1 (5 bases). V gave up 5 bases and J gave up 3 bases, with 16 bases separating them. There are 15 residues in the CDR3. In germline, CDR1 is LNHDA, CDR2 SQIVND (reference sequence). The CDR3 protein is CASSLPQGEYYGYTF. CDR3 coding DNA: TGTGCCAGTAGTCTCCCTCAGGGTGAATACTATGGCTACACCTTC.